This is a list of T cell receptor beta chains from one sample in a study of memory CD4+ T cells and cytomegalovirus serostatus. Sequencing was performed with immunoSEQ multiplex PCR; in TCRdb, only in-frame clones are kept and a portion is missing. The table lists some 44,000 clones, around four fifths of them singletons, with around 0.61% in the top ten. The source material was memory CD4+ T cells from blood. The receptors here all came from an adult in good health and CMV-seronegative. CDR3s include the opening cysteine and the closing phenylalanine or tryptophan. Fields, in order: V gene, D gene, J gene, clone size, CDR3 protein, CDR3 DNA. D genes are given only for firm matches. Expanded clones are given a class, and other clones once, few, many or no size at all.

TRBV29-1,-,TRBJ2-5,-,CSVQTPGRETQYF,TGCAGCGTTCAGACACCCGGTCGGGAGACCCAGTACTTC
TRBV5-6,-,TRBJ1-3,-,CASSLGLYSGNTIYF,TGTGCCAGCAGCCTGGGACTCTACTCTGGAAACACCATATATTTT
TRBV4-3,-,TRBJ1-5,-,CASSRAPRGGSGQPQHF,TGCGCCAGCAGCCGGGCCCCGCGTGGGGGGAGTGGGCAGCCCCAGCATTTT
TRBV4-2,-,TRBJ2-7,-,CASSQASGVSYEQYF,TGTGCCAGCAGCCAAGCGTCAGGGGTGTCCTACGAGCAGTACTTC
TRBV7-8,TRBD1,TRBJ1-5,-,CASSLAGSRDRGLQGFNQPQHF,TGTGCCAGCAGCTTAGCGGGGTCTCGGGACAGGGGGCTTCAGGGTTTCAATCAGCCCCAGCATTTT
TRBV6-6,-,TRBJ2-7,-,CASSSMTYAYEQYF,TGTGCCAGCAGTTCGATGACCTACGCCTACGAGCAGTACTTC
TRBV7-2,-,TRBJ2-7,-,CASSPTGPYEQYF,TGTGCCAGCAGCCCCACAGGGCCCTACGAGCAGTACTTC
TRBV4-1,TRBD2,TRBJ2-3,once,CASSLGLAGADTQYF,TGCGCCAGCAGCCTCGGACTAGCGGGGGCAGATACGCAGTATTTT
TRBV5-1,-,TRBJ1-6,-,CASSHRDPGSSSYNSPLHF,TGCGCCAGCAGCCACCGGGACCCAGGGTCGAGCTCCTATAATTCACCCCTCCACTTT
TRBV5-5,TRBD2,TRBJ2-7,few,CASSKLADNYYEQYF,TGTGCCAGCAGCAAACTAGCGGACAACTACTACGAGCAGTACTTC
TRBV5-6,-,TRBJ1-3,-,CASSTFRTGISGNTIYF,TGTGCCAGCAGCACATTCCGTACAGGCATCTCTGGAAACACCATATATTTT
TRBV5-6,-,TRBJ2-2,-,CASSPDSDTGELFF,TGTGCCAGCAGCCCTGACAGTGACACCGGGGAGCTGTTTTTT
TRBV28,-,TRBJ1-2,-,CASSRRARGYTF,TGTGCCAGCAGTCGGAGGGCGCGAGGCTACACCTTC
TRBV4-1,-,TRBJ2-1,once,CASSQDEGSPYNEQFF,TGCGCCAGCAGCCAAGATGAGGGGTCGCCCTACAATGAGCAGTTCTTC
TRBV5-8,-,TRBJ2-7,-,CASKFPSGSWRYEQYF,TGTGCCAGCAAGTTCCCCTCAGGGTCATGGCGCTACGAGCAGTACTTC
TRBV7-2,-,TRBJ2-5,-,CASSLVADSQETQYF,TGTGCCAGCAGCTTAGTGGCAGACTCCCAAGAGACCCAGTACTTC
TRBV29-1,TRBD2,TRBJ2-2,-,CSTGTSGTGELFF,TGCAGCACGGGGACTAGCGGAACCGGGGAGCTGTTTTTT
TRBV7-3,TRBD1,TRBJ1-1,-,CASSLKGAGTEAFF,TGTGCCAGCAGCTTAAAGGGGGCAGGTACTGAAGCTTTCTTT
TRBV18,TRBD1,TRBJ1-2,-,CASSPKQQGAGGYTF,TGTGCCAGCTCACCTAAACAGCAGGGGGCCGGGGGCTACACCTTC
TRBV7-2,-,TRBJ2-1,-,CASSLLGGATYNEQFF,TGTGCCAGCAGCTTACTAGGCGGGGCGACCTACAATGAGCAGTTCTTC
TRBV7-6,TRBD1,TRBJ2-7,-,CASSRTGDSYEQYF,TGTGCCAGCAGCCGGACAGGGGACTCCTACGAGCAGTACTTC
TRBV7-2,-,TRBJ2-5,-,CASRPLSGTQYF,TGTGCCAGCAGACCTCTTTCGGGGACCCAGTACTTC
TRBV5-8,-,TRBJ1-3,-,CASSLGVDSGNTIYF,TGTGCCAGCAGCTTGGGGGTCGACTCTGGAAACACCATATATTTT
TRBV5-8,-,TRBJ1-2,-,CASSLVGVIHGYTF,TGTGCCAGCAGCTTGGTCGGGGTTATCCATGGCTACACCTTC
TRBV14,TRBD1,TRBJ2-5,-,CASSHRGPQGVETQYF,TGTGCCAGCAGCCATCGGGGCCCGCAGGGGGTTGAGACCCAGTACTTC
TRBV2,-,TRBJ2-7,-,CASSDASWGYEQYF,TGTGCCAGCAGTGATGCTAGTTGGGGCTACGAGCAGTACTTC
TRBV2,TRBD1,TRBJ1-3,-,CASSPLGTGRDTIYF,TGTGCCAGCAGTCCCCTCGGGACAGGGAGGGACACCATATATTTT
TRBV4-3,-,TRBJ1-2,medium-sized,CASSQGSSRGYTF,TGCGCCAGCAGCCAAGGGAGTTCCCGGGGCTACACCTTC
TRBV10-2,-,TRBJ2-7,-,CASSGGNEQYF,TGCGCCAGCAGTGGAGGGAACGAGCAGTACTTC